This TCR beta chain was sequenced during a study of preoperative IRX-2 immunotherapy in early breast cancer. Treatment given: preoperative locoregional IRX-2 cytokine immunotherapy. Preoperative locoregional IRX-2 cytokine immunotherapy was tested in the phase Ib source study. The germline V gene encodes CDR1 SGHNT and CDR2 YENEEA. The CDR3 consists of 14 residues. Trimming removed 4 bases from V and 7 bases from J; junction bases left unmatched: 4. Sequencing was performed with immunoSEQ multiplex PCR; in TCRdb, only in-frame clones are kept and a portion is missing. Among approximately 31,000 clones listed, around 92% were seen once.

The source was tumor tissue, collected after IRX-2 immunotherapy. The chain uses TRBV11-3 and TRBJ1-6; 7 bases align to TRBD1. The origin of this receptor is a human donor with breast cancer. CDR3 loop: CASSSGQTNSPLHF. DNA of the CDR3: TGTGCCAGCAGCTCGGGACAGACCAATTCACCCCTCCACTTT.